These 23 T cell receptor beta chains came from one sample sequenced in a study of cytomegalovirus exposure and HLA in healthy donors. The PCR used 60 Vbeta and 13 Jbeta primers. Libraries were prepared by immunoSEQ multiplex PCR; TCRdb keeps only in-frame clonotypes and omits some of them. This sample has some 200,000 clones, with 79% found just once. The sequenced sample was PBMCs. These receptors all stem from a woman aged 50 to 65 in good health and CMV-seronegative.

V usage is TRBV2 and J usage is TRBJ2-3; 8 bases match TRBD2. Germline V gene lookup returns CDR1 SNHLY and CDR2 FYNNEI. Trimming removed 6 bases from V and 8 bases from J; junction bases left unmatched: 13. The CDR3 spans 15 residues. The CDR3 reads CASREGSGELSTQYF. CDR3 coding DNA: TGTGCCAGCAGGGAGGGTAGCGGGGAACTCAGTACGCAGTATTTT.

As for this clone: An end of the junction differs from the germline gene, which may be a read error. The V gene is TRBV7-8, the J gene TRBJ2-7; TRBD2 matches 11 bases. In germline, CDR1 is SGHVS, CDR2 FQNEAQ. The CDR3 has 18 residues. The CDR3 loop is CASSIAAVASGRTYEQYF. The CDR3 nucleotides are TGTGCCAGCAGCATAGCGGCTGTGGCTAGCGGGAGGACCTACGAGCAGTACTTC. The variable domain in full, with the rest retrieved from reference TRBV7-8 and TRBJ2-7, is GAGVSQSPRYKVAKRGQDVALRCDPISGHVSLFWYQQALGQGPEFLTYFQNEAQLDKSGLPSDRFFAERPEGSVSTLKIQRTQQEDSAVYLCASSIAAVASGRTYEQYFGPGTRLTVT.

The chain links TRBV10-2 to TRBJ2-1; 8 bases fit TRBD1. The trim removed 8 bases at V and 3 bases at J, leaving 6 bases unmatched. Germline V CDR1 and CDR2: WSHSY, SAAADI. There are 14 residues in the CDR3. CDR3 residues: CASEGQGNYNEQFF. The CDR3 DNA sequence: TGCGCCAGCGAAGGACAGGGAAACTACAATGAGCAGTTCTTC.

The chain carries TRBV7-6 and TRBJ1-5, with a possible D match to TRBD1 (5 bases). Germline V gene sequence: CDR1 SGHVS, CDR2 FNYEAQ. There are 18 residues in the CDR3. Trimming cost V 5 bases and J 0 bases, with 20 bases left between them. In nucleotides, the CDR3 is TGTGCCAGCAGCCCCGGAAGGGGTTCACTATATAGCAATCAGCCCCAGCATTTT. Its translation is CASSPGRGSLYSNQPQHF.

The gene calls are TRBV5-1 and TRBJ2-1; a weak D match, TRBD2 (5 bases). CDR3 length: 15 residues. From germline, CDR1 is SGHRS and CDR2 YFSETQ. Trimming left V 4 bases short and J 0 bases short, with 11 bases between. The DNA for the CDR3 is TGCGCCAGCAGCCTAGAGCGGAGCTCCTACAATGAGCAGTTCTTC. It specifies CASSLERSSYNEQFF.

On this clone itself: At the DNA level, this CDR3 is encoded by other sequences in the same sample as well. The chain couples TRBV18 to TRBJ2-2, with D maybe TRBD1 (5 bases). Germline CDR1 KGHSH, CDR2 LQKENI. V dropped 3 bases and J dropped 4 bases, with 6 bases sitting between them. This CDR3 has 13 amino acids. The CDR3: CASSPDSTGELFF. The CDR3 DNA sequence: TGTGCCAGCTCACCCGACAGCACCGGGGAGCTGTTTTTT.

V is TRBV4-1 and J is TRBJ1-1, with D tentatively TRBD1 (6 bases). CDR3 length: 14 amino acids. From germline, CDR1 is MGHRA and CDR2 YSYEKL. V lost 1 base, J lost 6 bases, and 12 bases lay in between. In nucleotides, the CDR3 is TGCGCCAGCAGCCAAGTACAGGGCAAGTCTGAAGCTTTCTTT. Encoded protein: CASSQVQGKSEAFF.

This chain connects TRBV14 to TRBJ2-2; D may be TRBD2 (5 bases). CDR1 SGHDN and CDR2 FVKESK come from the germline V gene. This CDR3 contains 14 residues. The V end lost 5 bases, the J end lost 6 bases, and 13 bases lay between the germline ends. CDR3 residues: CASSDYHWAGELFF. The CDR3 DNA follows: TGTGCCAGCAGCGACTACCATTGGGCCGGGGAGCTGTTTTTT.

This clone was picked up a small number of times. The chain has TRBV4-3 and TRBJ2-7; 9 bases are a match to TRBD2. The CDR3 is made up of 19 amino acids. Germline assignment: CDR1 LGHNA and CDR2 YSLEER. Trimming took 0 bases from V and 2 from J; bases not matched to a gene: 14. Written as DNA, the CDR3 is TGCGCCAGCAGCCAAGATCCTACGGGAGGGGGCGGGAGGGCCTACGAGCAGTACTTC. Its protein product is CASSQDPTGGGGRAYEQYF.

V and J are TRBV7-9 and TRBJ2-1; 10 bases map to TRBD2. Germline-derived CDR1 and CDR2 are SEHNR and FQNEAQ (reference sequence). V was clipped by 4 bases and J by 6 bases; unmatched bases: 12. The CDR3 extends over 17 amino acids. CDR3 coding DNA: TGTGCCAGCAGCTCCGGAGGACCTAGCGGGAGTAGCAATGAGCAGTTCTTC. It yields the protein CASSSGGPSGSSNEQFF.

The V and J genes are TRBV7-9 and TRBJ2-1; weak D call: TRBD2 (6 bases). Germline V gene sequence: CDR1 SEHNR, CDR2 FQNEAQ (reference sequence). CDR3 length equals 16 residues. The V end was cut by 2 bases, the J end by 9 bases, with 20 bases between. The CDR3 DNA is TGTGCCAGCAGCTTAATGGGACTGAGGGCTCACGGTGAGCAGTTCTTC. It translates to CASSLMGLRAHGEQFF. Together with reference TRBV7-9 and TRBJ2-1, the CDR3 gives the full variable domain: DTGVSQNPRHKITKRGQNVTFRCDPISEHNRLYWYRQTLGQGPEFLTYFQNEAQLEKSRLLSDRFSAERPKGSFSTLEIQRTEQGDSAMYLCASSLMGLRAHGEQFFGPGTRLTVL.

The chain has TRBV7-8 and TRBJ2-5; D perhaps matches TRBD2 (6 bases). The CDR3 runs to 15 residues. Trimming cost V 8 bases and J 3 bases, with 19 bases left between them. Germline CDR1 reads SGHVS; CDR2 reads FQNEAQ. The CDR3 nucleotides read TGTGCCAGCCGTTATCGGGGGTCTTTGAAAGAGACCCAGTACTTC. Its protein is CASRYRGSLKETQYF.

The chain recombines TRBV30 with TRBJ1-6; maybe TRBD1 (5 bases). The CDR3 contains 13 residues. V was cut by 6 bases and J by 9 bases, with 15 bases left in between. CDR1 is GTSNPN and CDR2 is SVGIG in the germline V gene (reference sequence). CDR3 sequence reads: CACNPGMTSPLHF. CDR3 DNA sequence: TGTGCCTGCAACCCAGGGATGACTTCACCCCTCCACTTT.

The chain uses TRBV9 and TRBJ1-2; 9 nucleotides align to TRBD1. Germline CDR1 reads SGDLS; CDR2 reads YYNGEE. The CDR3 sequence is 14 residues long. V dropped 3 bases and J dropped 4; count of bases not matched to a gene: 4. CDR3 in amino acids: CASSATGGPYGYTF. CDR3 DNA: TGTGCCAGCAGCGCAACAGGGGGCCCCTATGGCTACACCTTC.

Concerning this clone itself: Other DNA sequences within the sample encode an identical CDR3. This chain joins TRBV4-3 and TRBJ1-2; D perhaps matches TRBD1 (6 bases). Germline CDR1 and CDR2: LGHNA and YSLEER. V was shortened by 3 bases and J by 3 bases, with 17 bases between the two germline ends. The CDR3 extends over 16 amino acids. The CDR3 reads CASSQAGTLYDYGYTF. The CDR3 DNA reads TGCGCCAGCAGCCAGGCCGGGACACTTTATGACTATGGCTACACCTTC.

J is TRBJ2-1 and V is TRBV28, with 7 positions matching TRBD2. The CDR3 length is 15 residues. The germline V gene encodes CDR1 MDHEN and CDR2 SYDVKM. With V trimmed by 5 bases and J by 3 bases, 7 bases remained unmatched. The CDR3 coding sequence is TGTGCCAGCAGTACAACCGGGACTAACTACAATGAGCAGTTCTTC. Translating gives CASSTTGTNYNEQFF.

The V gene is TRBV15, the J gene TRBJ2-2; D is perhaps TRBD1 (6 bases). Germline assignment: CDR1 LNHNV and CDR2 YYDKDF (reference sequence). The CDR3 loop spans 15 amino acids. The V and J ends lost 8 bases and 1 base respectively, with 14 bases between them. Here the CDR3 DNA reads TGTGCCACCGGACCGGGACATTTGAACACCGGGGAGCTGTTTTTT. Translating gives CATGPGHLNTGELFF.

This chain uses TRBV15 with TRBJ2-3; D is uncertain. The CDR3 has 13 residues. Trimming stripped 2 bases from V and 5 bases from J, with 8 bases between. CDR1 is LNHNV and CDR2 is YYDKDF in the germline V gene (reference sequence). CDR3 loop: CATSRLLLDTQYF. For the CDR3, the DNA is TGTGCCACCAGCAGACTCCTCTTAGATACGCAGTATTTT.

This clone was seen once. The chain links TRBV2 to TRBJ1-1; TRBD1 might be the D (6 bases). The length of the CDR3 is 15 residues. Germline V gene sequence: CDR1 SNHLY, CDR2 FYNNEI. V gave up 6 bases and J gave up 0 bases, with 14 bases separating them. CDR3 region: CASRGQLLMNTEAFF. The CDR3 DNA reads TGTGCCAGCAGAGGACAGTTACTCATGAACACTGAAGCTTTCTTT. Combining the CDR3 with reference TRBV2 and TRBJ1-1 gives the whole variable domain EPEVTQTPSHQVTQMGQEVILRCVPISNHLYFYWYRQILGQKVEFLVSFYNNEISEKSEIFDDQFSVERPDGSNFTLKIRSTKLEDSAMYFCASRGQLLMNTEAFFGQGTRLTVV.

The CDR3 nucleotides are TGTGCCAGTAGTATGACTAGCGGGAGACCCTCGGGGACGCAGTACTTC. This encodes CASSMTSGRPSGTQYF. V gene TRBV19 combines with J gene TRBJ2-5, with 12 bases matching TRBD2. There are 16 residues in the CDR3. The trim removed 3 bases at V and 11 bases at J, leaving 13 bases unmatched. Looked up from germline, CDR1 is LNHDA and CDR2 is SQIVND (reference sequence).

The gene calls are TRBV30 and TRBJ2-5; D call uncertain. The DNA end is more similar to TRBJ2-7, so the J call may be wrong. This CDR3 contains 13 residues. Looked up from germline, CDR1 is GTSNPN and CDR2 is SVGIG (reference sequence). As DNA, the CDR3 is TGTGCCTGGAGTCTCGACACAACCTACGAGCAGTACTTC. Translated, it gives CAWSLDTTYEQYF.

The chain recombines TRBV4-1 with TRBJ2-1, with TRBD2 matching 12 bases. The V and J ends lost 1 base and 7 bases, in that order; junction bases with no gene match: 8. CDR1 MGHRA and CDR2 YSYEKL come from the germline V gene. This CDR3 is built from 17 residues. The CDR3 protein is CASSQALLAGGQNEQFF. The CDR3, as DNA: TGCGCCAGCAGCCAAGCCTTACTAGCGGGAGGCCAAAATGAGCAGTTCTTC.

V gene TRBV5-1 combines with J gene TRBJ2-5, with a weak D call TRBD2 (6 bases). The CDR3 sequence is 14 residues long. Trimming pared 8 bases from V and 1 base from J, leaving 15 bases between. CDR1 is SGHRS and CDR2 is YFSETQ in the germline V gene. CDR3 loop: CASKSTSVQETQYF. CDR3 sequence (DNA): TGCGCCAGTAAATCGACTAGTGTCCAAGAGACCCAGTACTTC.